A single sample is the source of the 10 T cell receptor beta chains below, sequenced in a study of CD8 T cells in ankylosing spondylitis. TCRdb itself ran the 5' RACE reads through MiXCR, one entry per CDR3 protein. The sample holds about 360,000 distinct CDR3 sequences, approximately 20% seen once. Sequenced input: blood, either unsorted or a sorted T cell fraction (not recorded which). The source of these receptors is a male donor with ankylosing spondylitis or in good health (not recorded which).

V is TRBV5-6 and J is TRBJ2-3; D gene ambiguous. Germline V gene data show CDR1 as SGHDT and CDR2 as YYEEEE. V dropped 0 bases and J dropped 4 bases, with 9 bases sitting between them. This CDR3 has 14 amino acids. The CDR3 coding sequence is TGTGCCAGCAGCTTGGGGTCTGGCCCAGATACGCAGTATTTT. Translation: CASSLGSGPDTQYF.

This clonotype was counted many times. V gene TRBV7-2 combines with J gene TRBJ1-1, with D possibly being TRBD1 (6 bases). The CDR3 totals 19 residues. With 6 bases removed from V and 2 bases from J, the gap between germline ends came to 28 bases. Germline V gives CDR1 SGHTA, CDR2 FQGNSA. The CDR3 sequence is CASSLRPGQRTAGNTEAFF. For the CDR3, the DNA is TGTGCCAGCAGTTTACGCCCGGGACAAAGGACGGCGGGAAACACTGAAGCTTTCTTT.

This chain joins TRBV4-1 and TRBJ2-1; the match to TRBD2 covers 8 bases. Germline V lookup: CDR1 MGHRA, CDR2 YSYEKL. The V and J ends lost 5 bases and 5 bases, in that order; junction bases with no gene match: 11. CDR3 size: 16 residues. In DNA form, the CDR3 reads TGCGCCAGCAGCGATTTAGCGGGGAGGTCGGACAATGAGCAGTTCTTC. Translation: CASSDLAGRSDNEQFF.

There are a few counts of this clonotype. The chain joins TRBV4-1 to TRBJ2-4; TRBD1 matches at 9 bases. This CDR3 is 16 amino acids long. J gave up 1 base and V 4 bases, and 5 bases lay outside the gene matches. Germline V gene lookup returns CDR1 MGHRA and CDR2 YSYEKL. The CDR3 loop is CASSRTGETAKNIQYF. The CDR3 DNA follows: TGCGCCAGCAGCCGGACAGGGGAAACGGCCAAAAACATTCAGTACTTC.

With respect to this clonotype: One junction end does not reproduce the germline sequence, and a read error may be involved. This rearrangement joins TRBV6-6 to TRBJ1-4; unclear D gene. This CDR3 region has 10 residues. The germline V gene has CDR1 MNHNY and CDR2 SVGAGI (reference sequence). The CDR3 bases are TGTGCCAGCAGCTCCGGGAGACTTCTTTTT. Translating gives CASSSGRLLF.

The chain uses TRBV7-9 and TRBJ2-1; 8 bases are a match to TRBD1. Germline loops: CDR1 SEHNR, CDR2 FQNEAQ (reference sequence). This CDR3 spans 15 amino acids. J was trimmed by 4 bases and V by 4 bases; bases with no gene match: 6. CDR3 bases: TGTGCCAGCAGCTGGGACAGGCCCCCTTACAATGAGCAGTTCTTC. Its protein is CASSWDRPPYNEQFF.

CDR3 DNA: TGCAGTGCGCGGCATGATCAGAACACCGGGGAGCTGTTTTTT. Protein sequence: CSARHDQNTGELFF. This chain connects TRBV20-1 to TRBJ2-2; D gene uncertain. V was cut by 6 bases and J by 1 base, with 12 bases left in between. The CDR3 has 14 amino acids. Germline values: CDR1 DFQATT, CDR2 SNEGSKA (reference sequence).

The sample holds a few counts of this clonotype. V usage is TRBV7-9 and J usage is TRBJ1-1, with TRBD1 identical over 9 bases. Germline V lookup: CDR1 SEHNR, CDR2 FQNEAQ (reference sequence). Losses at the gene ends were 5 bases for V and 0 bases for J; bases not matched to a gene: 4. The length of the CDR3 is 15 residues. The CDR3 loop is CASSRGQGLNTEAFF. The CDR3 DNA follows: TGTGCCAGCAGCAGGGGACAGGGATTGAACACTGAAGCTTTCTTT.

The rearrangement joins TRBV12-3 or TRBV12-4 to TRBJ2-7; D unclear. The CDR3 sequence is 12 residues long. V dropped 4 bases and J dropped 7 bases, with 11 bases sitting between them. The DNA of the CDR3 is TGTGCCAGCAGTTCGAGAAGGGAAGAGCAGTACTTC. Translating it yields CASSSRREEQYF.

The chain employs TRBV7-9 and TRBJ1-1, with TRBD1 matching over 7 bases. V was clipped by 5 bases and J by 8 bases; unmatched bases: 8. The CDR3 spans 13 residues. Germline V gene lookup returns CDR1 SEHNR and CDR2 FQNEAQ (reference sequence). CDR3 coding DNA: TGTGCCAGCAGCCCAAGGGTGGACAGGGAAGCTTTCTTT. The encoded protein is CASSPRVDREAFF.